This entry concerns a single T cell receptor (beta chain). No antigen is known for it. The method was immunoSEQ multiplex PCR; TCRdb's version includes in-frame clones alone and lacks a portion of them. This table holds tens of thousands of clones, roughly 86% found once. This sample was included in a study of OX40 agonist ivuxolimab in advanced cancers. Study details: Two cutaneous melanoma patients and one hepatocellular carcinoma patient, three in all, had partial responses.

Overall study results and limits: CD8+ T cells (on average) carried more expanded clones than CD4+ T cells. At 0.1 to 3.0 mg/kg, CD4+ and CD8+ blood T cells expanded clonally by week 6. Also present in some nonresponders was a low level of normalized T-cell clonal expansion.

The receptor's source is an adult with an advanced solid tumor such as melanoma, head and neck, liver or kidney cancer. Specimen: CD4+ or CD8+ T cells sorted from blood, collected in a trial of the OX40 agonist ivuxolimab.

The CDR3 DNA is TGCGCCAGCAGCTTGGGCGGCGAGGCTGGAAACACCATATATTTT. Encoded protein: CASSLGGEAGNTIYF. The gene calls are TRBV5-1 and TRBJ1-3, with D unclear. This CDR3 has 15 residues. The V gene lost 0 bases and the J gene lost 2 bases, with 9 bases spanning the gap. CDR1 is SGHRS and CDR2 is YFSETQ in the germline V gene.